This entry concerns a single TCR beta chain. Trimming took off 3 bases at V and 8 bases at J, with 17 bases between the two ends. Germline V gene lookup returns CDR1 SGHRS and CDR2 YFSETQ. The CDR3 has 15 amino acids. The data belong to a study of blood T cell repertoires in COVID-19. Study-level background: Acute-phase and convalescent COVID-19 samples originated in the United States, Italy and Spain. From T cells, B-cell-depleted T cells, or PBMCs came the material, which was cDNA or gDNA.

Profiling relied on immunoSEQ multiplex PCR, and the TCRdb table lists in-frame clones only, not all of them. The sample holds roughly 100,000 clones, about nine tenths seen once. This sequence joins TRBV5-1 and TRBJ2-2, with D maybe TRBD1 (6 bases). The sequencing input was peripheral blood. The TCR originated in a woman aged 45 to 65 with COVID-19, enrolled during active disease. The CDR3 sequence is CASSSPTQGPGELFF. As DNA, the CDR3 is TGCGCCAGCAGCTCCCCCACCCAGGGGCCGGGGGAGCTGTTTTTT.